This T cell receptor beta chain comes out of a study of blood T cell repertoires in COVID-19. The V end lost 3 bases, the J end lost 13 bases, and 20 bases lay between the germline ends. The germline V gene encodes CDR1 MGHDK and CDR2 SYGVNS. This CDR3 has 14 amino acids. Per the authors' pipeline: Quantification of nucleated cells was approximated via reference gene primer amplification. The assay was immunoSEQ multiplex PCR, and TCRdb's table has in-frame clones only and misses some. For V, J and clone size, that table is used; D and trimming come from the DNA. The sample contains 50,000 to 70,000 clones, roughly 76% of which appear only once.

The clonotype comes from a middle-aged man with active or convalescent COVID-19. This chain links TRBV25-1 with TRBJ2-3; D unresolved. The sequenced material came from peripheral blood. The CDR3 reads CASSDRFLGQKEYF. The CDR3, as DNA: TGTGCCAGCAGTGACAGATTTTTGGGCCAAAAGGAGTATTTT.